These 24 T cell receptor beta chains came from one sample sequenced in a study of T-cell memory formation after mild COVID-19. TCRdb ran MiXCR on the 5' RACE reads and lists one entry per CDR3 protein. This table holds hundreds of thousands of distinct CDR3 sequences, around 13% found once. The sequencing sample was made of PBMCs or a T cell subset sorted from them (not recorded which). These TCRs come from a man aged 18 to 30 who had mild COVID-19 (a few samples of this study predate the infection). Cell type and time point are not known.

This clonotype came up many times. The CDR3 loop reads CASSLQGTGANVLTF. CDR3 sequence (DNA): TGTGCCAGCAGTTTACAGGGTACTGGGGCCAACGTCCTGACTTTC. This chain joins TRBV7-9 and TRBJ2-6; D might be TRBD1 (6 bases). Trimming cost V 6 bases and J 2 bases, with 11 bases left between them. CDR1 is SEHNR and CDR2 is FQNEAQ in the germline V gene (reference sequence). This CDR3 spans 15 amino acids.

This chain links TRBV24-1 with TRBJ1-1, with a weak D call TRBD1 (5 bases). Trimming removed 4 bases from V and 5 bases from J, with 10 bases in between. This CDR3 is 13 amino acids long. Per germline, CDR1 KGHDR and CDR2 SFDVKD. CDR3 region: CATSDGGETEAFF. The CDR3 nucleotides are TGTGCCACCAGTGACGGGGGTGAAACTGAAGCTTTCTTT.

This clonotype was counted between two and nine times. This sequence joins TRBV4-1 and TRBJ2-3; D call uncertain. CDR3 size: 15 residues. V shed 1 base and J shed 4 bases, with 12 bases lying between them. Per the germline V gene, CDR1 is MGHRA and CDR2 is YSYEKL. CDR3 in DNA: TGCGCCAGCAGCCAAGCTATGCTAGTTCCAGATACGCAGTATTTT. Its protein is CASSQAMLVPDTQYF.

V is TRBV27 and J is TRBJ2-7; 7 positions match TRBD1. V lost 5 bases, J lost 4 bases, and 5 bases stayed unmatched. Germline V gene data show CDR1 as MNHEY and CDR2 as SMNVEV (reference sequence). The CDR3 sequence is 13 residues long. The CDR3 DNA reads as TGTGCCAGCAGTCCCAACAGGGGTTACGAGCAGTACGTC. As protein: CASSPNRGYEQYV.

In nucleotides, the CDR3 is TGCAGCGTTGAGGGCTGGAGCGGGGGGGCCTACAATGAGCAGTTCTTC. It is translated as CSVEGWSGGAYNEQFF. The genes are TRBV29-1 and TRBJ2-1; 10 bases agree with TRBD2. Germline trimming cut 3 bases from V and 2 bases from J; bases unmatched to any gene: 7. CDR1 and CDR2 from the germline V gene are SQVTM and ANQGSEA. The CDR3 consists of 16 residues.

This clonotype has a count of ten or more. The chain is built from TRBV6-2 or TRBV6-3 and TRBJ2-7, with TRBD1 matching 9 bases. The germline CDR1 and CDR2 sequences are MNHEY and SVGEGT. The CDR3 is made up of 17 amino acids. Unmatched junction bases numbered 14, after V lost 5 bases and J lost 3 bases. In DNA form, the CDR3 reads TGTGCCAGCAGTCTGAAACAGGGGGCTCACCTCTACTACGAGCAGTACGTC. This translates into CASSLKQGAHLYYEQYV.

To note about this clonotype: One end of the junction fails to match germline, which may point to a read error. This chain links TRBV4-3 with TRBJ1-1, with TRBD1 as a possible D gene (6 bases). The CDR3 is made up of 13 amino acids. In germline, CDR1 is LGHNA, CDR2 YSLEER. CDR3 protein: CASSQDRGARPIF. CDR3 nucleotides: TGCGCCAGCAGCCAAGACCGGGGGGCGCGGCCCATCTTT.

This clonotype was seen a handful of times. V usage is TRBV5-1 and J usage is TRBJ1-1, with D possibly TRBD1 on 5 matching bases. This CDR3 is 13 amino acids long. Germline V gene lookup returns CDR1 SGHRS and CDR2 YFSETQ. V lost 9 bases and J lost 6, with 18 bases in between. DNA of the CDR3: TGCGCCACCTCCTGGGACTCGGGGTCTGAAGCTTTCTTT. Translated, it gives CATSWDSGSEAFF.

This clonotype was found a few times. The chain links TRBV20-1 to TRBJ2-5; D might be TRBD1 (6 bases). The ends were cut back, 3 bases at V and 1 base at J, with 12 bases in the middle. Per germline, CDR1 DFQATT and CDR2 SNEGSKA (reference sequence). The CDR3 is 14 residues long. Here the CDR3 reads CSARGTPSQETQYF. In DNA, the CDR3 is TGCAGTGCTAGGGGGACACCCAGCCAAGAGACCCAGTACTTC.

This clonotype was recorded at least ten times. The CDR3 reads CASTWTSGYNEQFF. The CDR3 nucleotides read TGTGCCAGCACCTGGACTAGCGGCTACAATGAGCAGTTCTTC. This chain connects TRBV5-6 to TRBJ2-1; 10 nucleotides align to TRBD2. The CDR3 runs to 14 residues. The trim removed 6 bases at V and 3 bases at J, leaving 3 bases unmatched. Germline V gene data show CDR1 as SGHDT and CDR2 as YYEEEE.

This clonotype occurred a few times. V and J are TRBV4-3 and TRBJ2-1; no clear D gene. CDR1 is LGHNA and CDR2 is YSLEER in the germline V gene. This CDR3 comprises 16 residues. The V gene lost 4 bases and the J gene lost 3 bases, with 16 bases spanning the gap. In DNA form, the CDR3 reads TGCGCCAGCAGCCCCCAGACCACATCCTTCTACAATGAGCAGTTCTTC. It codes for CASSPQTTSFYNEQFF.

The rearrangement links TRBV24-1 to TRBJ1-4; a possible D gene is TRBD1 (6 bases). The CDR3 extends over 18 amino acids. V shed 1 base and J shed 0 bases, with 14 bases lying between them. Looked up from germline, CDR1 is KGHDR and CDR2 is SFDVKD. The CDR3 sequence is CATSDLQRTDPTNEKLFF. CDR3 coding DNA: TGTGCCACCAGTGATTTACAGAGGACAGACCCAACTAATGAAAAACTGTTTTTT.

This chain joins TRBV20-1 and TRBJ2-7; 7 nucleotides align to TRBD1. Losses at the gene ends were 0 bases for V and 4 bases for J; bases not matched to a gene: 9. CDR1 and CDR2 (germline): DFQATT, SNEGSKA (reference sequence). CDR3 length: 15 residues. The CDR3 nucleotides are TGCAGTGCTAGAGATCCGGGGACAGAAAAATACGAGCAGTACTTC. This translates into CSARDPGTEKYEQYF.

This chain connects TRBV10-3 to TRBJ1-5, with D tentatively TRBD1 (5 bases). Trimming stripped 2 bases from V and 4 bases from J, with 15 bases between. The CDR3 is 16 amino acids. Germline V gives CDR1 ENHRY, CDR2 SYGVKD. CDR3 region: CAISEQAGRVNQPQHF. DNA of the CDR3: TGTGCCATCAGTGAGCAGGCGGGACGGGTAAATCAGCCCCAGCATTTT.

This clonotype was picked up a small number of times. The rearrangement joins TRBV7-2 to TRBJ1-5; no definite D call. The V and J ends lost 0 bases and 6 bases respectively, with 0 bases between them. The CDR3 runs to 11 residues. From germline, CDR1 is SGHTA and CDR2 FQGNSA. This CDR3 is CASSLAQPQHF. CDR3 nucleotides: TGTGCCAGCAGCTTAGCTCAGCCCCAGCATTTT.

As DNA, the CDR3 is TGCGCCAGCAGCCAAGAACAGGTCCCCGGGGAGCTGTTTTTT. It specifies CASSQEQVPGELFF. The rearrangement uses TRBV4-3 and TRBJ2-2; the D gene is possibly TRBD1 (5 bases). V was clipped by 0 bases and J by 6 bases, with 8 bases between them. The CDR3 runs to 14 residues. Germline CDR1 reads LGHNA; CDR2 reads YSLEER.

The genes are TRBV24-1 and TRBJ2-3; 13 bases fit TRBD2. CDR1 is KGHDR and CDR2 is SFDVKD in the germline V gene. Trimming cost V 4 bases and J 4 bases; bases outside gene matches: 4. The CDR3 covers 16 residues. The chain's CDR3 is CATSERLAGGADTQYF. The CDR3 region has the DNA TGTGCCACCAGTGAGAGACTAGCGGGGGGCGCAGATACGCAGTATTTT.

This rearrangement joins TRBV28 to TRBJ2-6; D gene unclear. The CDR3 consists of 17 residues. V shed 3 bases and J shed 0 bases, with 12 bases lying between them. The germline V gene has CDR1 MDHEN and CDR2 SYDVKM. CDR3 amino acids: CASSLPTNRSGANVLTF. CDR3 in DNA: TGTGCCAGCAGTTTGCCCACAAATCGCTCTGGGGCCAACGTCCTGACTTTC.

This rearrangement joins TRBV5-6 to TRBJ1-1; the D is unclear. The CDR3 length is 12 residues. From germline, CDR1 is SGHDT and CDR2 YYEEEE. Trimming cost V 0 bases and J 7 bases, with 7 bases left between them. The CDR3 DNA is TGTGCCAGCAGCTTGGCCGCTAATGAAGCTTTCTTT. Translation gives CASSLAANEAFF. The variable domain in full, completed from reference TRBV5-6 and TRBJ1-1, reads DAGVTQSPTHLIKTRGQQVTLRCSPKSGHDTVSWYQQALGQGPQFIFQYYEEEERQRGNFPDRFSGHQFPNYSSELNVNALLLGDSALYLCASSLAANEAFFGQGTRLTVV.

This clonotype was seen more than once but under ten times. The chain carries TRBV20-1 and TRBJ1-2; 7 nucleotides line up with TRBD1. Germline assignment: CDR1 DFQATT and CDR2 SNEGSKA (reference sequence). CDR3 size: 13 residues. The J segment lost 6 bases and the V segment lost 3 bases, leaving 7 bases of the junction unmatched. The CDR3 bases are TGCAGTGCTAGGCCCGGAACAGGGGATGGCTACACCTTC. Amino acid sequence: CSARPGTGDGYTF.

The chain is built from TRBV12-3 or TRBV12-4 and TRBJ2-5; 7 bases map to TRBD1. The CDR3 is 13 amino acids. Trimming removed 5 bases from V and 3 bases from J; junction bases left unmatched: 3. The CDR3 DNA reads as TGTGCCAGCAGTACAGGGGTCAAAGAGACCCAGTACTTC. Translation: CASSTGVKETQYF.

J is TRBJ2-7 and V is TRBV20-1, with 8 bases fitting TRBD1. The CDR3 length is 17 residues. Unmatched junction bases numbered 16, after V lost 6 bases and J lost 0 bases. Germline CDR1 is DFQATT and CDR2 is SNEGSKA (reference sequence). The CDR3 DNA follows: TGCAGTGCCACAGGAGGACAGGGCCGAAGAGGCTCCTACGAGCAGTACGTC. As protein: CSATGGQGRRGSYEQYV.

This clonotype was seen ten or more times. The chain is built from TRBV10-3 and TRBJ2-7, with a weak D call TRBD1 (5 bases). The germline V gene has CDR1 ENHRY and CDR2 SYGVKD. Trimming took 5 bases from V and 3 from J, leaving 8 bases between them. This CDR3 has 12 residues. CDR3 residues: CAISQDSYEQYF. CDR3 DNA sequence: TGTGCCATCAGTCAAGACAGCTACGAGCAGTACTTC.

The sample holds a few counts of this clonotype. The chain's CDR3 is CASSQARGADTQYF. Written as DNA, the CDR3 is TGTGCCAGCAGTCAGGCCAGGGGAGCAGATACGCAGTATTTT. This sequence joins TRBV12-3 or TRBV12-4 and TRBJ2-3; the D gene is possibly TRBD1 (6 bases). The V end lost 5 bases, the J end lost 4 bases, and 13 bases lay between the germline ends. The CDR3 loop spans 14 amino acids.